This TCR beta chain was observed in a study of T cell responses to AZD1222 COVID-19 vaccine. The germline gives CDR1 LNHNV, CDR2 YYDKDF (reference sequence). V was cut by 8 bases and J by 4 bases, with 19 bases left in between. This CDR3 region has 15 residues. Whole-study findings and limits: Spike-specific TCR breadth and depth rose after two AZD1222 doses. The sample set comprised mostly white British donors with more females, and clonal diversity was possibly underestimated.

Only in-frame clones appear in the TCRdb table, and some are missing; sequencing was by immunoSEQ multiplex PCR. This table holds approximately 100,000 clones, more than 75% found once. This clone was counted only a few times. The antigen remains undetermined. This chain uses TRBV15 with TRBJ2-3, with D possibly being TRBD1 or TRBD2 (7 bases each). The TCR originated in an adult who received the AZD1222 COVID-19 vaccine. Source: peripheral blood, taken 28 days after the second AZD1222 dose. The chain's CDR3 is CATQGGTGTADTQYF. The CDR3 DNA sequence: TGTGCCACCCAGGGGGGGACCGGCACCGCAGATACGCAGTATTTT.